This entry lists 19 T cell receptor beta chains sequenced from one sample in a study of blood T cell repertoires in COVID-19. The assay was immunoSEQ multiplex PCR, and TCRdb's table has in-frame clones only and misses some. This sample has around 330,000 clones, with around nine tenths found just once. The material sequenced was peripheral blood. The receptors derive from a woman aged 45-60 years with active or convalescent COVID-19.

The chain uses TRBV13 and TRBJ2-3; TRBD1 matches at 8 bases. CDR1 is PRHDT, CDR2 FYEKMQ, per germline (reference sequence). With 5 bases clipped from V and 0 bases from J, the junction kept 10 bases outside the gene matches. This CDR3 spans 17 amino acids. The CDR3 nucleotides are TGTGCCAGCAGCCCGCAGGGCAGGGGGCCAAGCACAGATACGCAGTATTTT. Its protein product is CASSPQGRGPSTDTQYF.

The chain employs TRBV10-2 and TRBJ2-2; 9 nucleotides agree with TRBD1. Germline lookup yields CDR1 WSHSY and CDR2 SAAADI. V shed 10 bases, J shed 7 bases, and the junction held 16 bases outside the gene matches. This CDR3 region has 16 residues. CDR3 protein: CATEPEDRGSFGELFF. DNA of the CDR3: TGCGCCACCGAACCGGAGGACAGGGGTAGTTTCGGGGAGCTGTTTTTT.

The chain uses TRBV2 and TRBJ2-7, with TRBD2 matching over 7 bases. Per germline, CDR1 SNHLY and CDR2 FYNNEI. The CDR3 length is 15 residues. Trimming cost V 5 bases and J 0 bases; bases outside gene matches: 7. CDR3 protein: CASSLTSESSYEQYF. The CDR3 DNA reads TGTGCCAGCAGTCTAACTAGCGAGAGCTCCTACGAGCAGTACTTC.

The genes are TRBV18 and TRBJ2-7, with D possibly matching TRBD1 (6 bases). Trimming shortened V by 3 bases and J by 5 bases, and 14 bases separated the two germline ends. The germline gives CDR1 KGHSH, CDR2 LQKENI. The CDR3 has 14 amino acids. DNA of the CDR3: TGTGCCAGCTCACCCTGGCAGGGGCCAAACGAGCAGTACTTC. Protein product: CASSPWQGPNEQYF. The variable domain in full, with the rest retrieved from reference TRBV18 and TRBJ2-7, is NAGVMQNPRHLVRRRGQEARLRCSPMKGHSHVYWYRQLPEEGLKFMVYLQKENIIDESGMPKERFSAEFPKEGPSILRIQQVVRGDSAAYFCASSPWQGPNEQYFGPGTRLTVT.

This clone has just a few counts. This chain joins TRBV15 and TRBJ1-1, with 8 bases aligning to TRBD1. CDR1 and CDR2 from the germline V gene are LNHNV and YYDKDF (reference sequence). V shed 5 bases, J shed 2 bases, and the junction held 10 bases outside the gene matches. The CDR3 loop spans 16 amino acids. The CDR3 reads CATSYRSQGVNTEAFF. The CDR3 coding sequence is TGTGCCACCAGCTATCGATCACAGGGGGTAAACACTGAAGCTTTCTTT.

As for this clone: Other DNA sequences in the same sample also yield this CDR3. The chain has TRBV30 and TRBJ1-2; a weak D match, TRBD1 (5 bases). The V gene lost 0 bases and the J gene lost 4 bases, with 9 bases spanning the gap. The CDR3 loop spans 13 amino acids. In germline, CDR1 is GTSNPN, CDR2 SVGIG (reference sequence). CDR3 residues: CAWSVPGGYGYTF. CDR3 coding DNA: TGTGCCTGGAGTGTACCGGGGGGCTATGGCTACACCTTC.

The chain couples TRBV6-2 or TRBV6-3 to TRBJ2-3, with TRBD2 as a possible D gene (6 bases). The germline gives CDR1 MNHEY, CDR2 SVGEGT. Trimming took off 4 bases at V and 5 bases at J, with 13 bases between the two ends. The CDR3 consists of 14 residues. The CDR3 DNA is TGTGCCAGCAGTTCCGGGGGTGGTGAAGATACGCAGTATTTT. Its translation is CASSSGGGEDTQYF.

This chain uses TRBV6-2 or TRBV6-3 with TRBJ2-2; a weak D match, TRBD2 (5 bases). The germline V gene has CDR1 MNHEY and CDR2 SVGEGT. This CDR3 has 16 residues. V was trimmed by 2 bases and J by 0 bases, leaving 10 bases between them. The CDR3 is CASSYSRDSNTGELFF. CDR3 DNA: TGTGCCAGCAGTTACAGCCGGGATTCGAACACCGGGGAGCTGTTTTTT.

This chain connects TRBV7-9 to TRBJ1-1; 10 bases align to TRBD1. This CDR3 contains 14 residues. Trimming took 7 bases from V and 4 from J; bases not matched to a gene: 6. Germline V lookup: CDR1 SEHNR, CDR2 FQNEAQ (reference sequence). The CDR3 bases are TGTGCCAGCATCCGGGACAGGGGCGGCACTGAAGCTTTCTTT. It translates to CASIRDRGGTEAFF.

This clone has ten or more counts. The chain joins TRBV6-6 to TRBJ1-3; D unresolved. Germline CDR1 reads MNHNY; CDR2 reads SVGAGI (reference sequence). Trimming took 4 bases from V and 0 from J, leaving 13 bases between them. This CDR3 region has 16 residues. DNA for the CDR3: TGTGCCAGCAGTTTGCGATCCTACAGCTCTGGAAACACCATATATTTT. This sequence encodes CASSLRSYSSGNTIYF.

With respect to this clone: It may be a read error: a sequence one base away is much more abundant. The chain links TRBV7-2 to TRBJ1-2; tentative D call: TRBD1 (5 bases). The CDR3 spans 13 residues. Germline lookup yields CDR1 SGHTA and CDR2 FQGNSA. Trimming pared 1 base from V and 3 bases from J, leaving 6 bases between. The CDR3 DNA sequence: TGTGCCAGCAGCTTAGGGGGGGACTATGGCTACACCTTC. Amino acids: CASSLGGDYGYTF.

This clone was recorded a few times. The V and J genes are TRBV24-1 and TRBJ2-7, with D possibly TRBD1 on 6 matching bases. CDR1 is KGHDR and CDR2 is SFDVKD in the germline V gene. The germline V and J ends were trimmed by 1 base and 4 bases, with 10 bases remaining between them. This CDR3 is built from 14 residues. As DNA, the CDR3 is TGTGCCACCAGTGATTTAGCAGGGGTTTACGAGCAGTACTTC. Translation gives CATSDLAGVYEQYF.

CDR3 sequence: CASSLDVGSAGEQFF. The CDR3 nucleotides are TGTGCCAGCAGCTTGGACGTGGGGAGCGCTGGTGAGCAGTTCTTC. The V and J genes are TRBV7-3 and TRBJ2-1, with TRBD2 as a possible D gene (5 bases). This CDR3 has 15 residues. CDR1 and CDR2 (germline): SGHTA, FQGTGA. V shed 3 bases and J shed 9 bases, with 18 bases lying between them.

In nucleotides, the CDR3 is TGTGCCAGCTCACCACCGTCCGGGTCTGAAGCTTTCTTT. Translating gives CASSPPSGSEAFF. The chain joins TRBV18 to TRBJ1-1; D gene unclear. This CDR3 has 13 residues. Per the germline V gene, CDR1 is KGHSH and CDR2 is LQKENI. V lost 0 bases and J lost 6, with 8 bases in between. Combining the CDR3 with reference TRBV18 and TRBJ1-1 gives the whole variable domain NAGVMQNPRHLVRRRGQEARLRCSPMKGHSHVYWYRQLPEEGLKFMVYLQKENIIDESGMPKERFSAEFPKEGPSILRIQQVVRGDSAAYFCASSPPSGSEAFFGQGTRLTVV.

The CDR3 reads CAWRAGPNQPQHF. The CDR3 bases are TGTGCCTGGCGCGCAGGGCCAAATCAGCCCCAGCATTTT. The V and J genes are TRBV30 and TRBJ1-5; tentative D call: TRBD1 (5 bases). This CDR3 is built from 13 residues. In germline, CDR1 is GTSNPN, CDR2 SVGIG (reference sequence). V shed 5 bases and J shed 4 bases, with 12 bases lying between them.

V is TRBV5-6 and J is TRBJ1-6; 7 bases map to TRBD1. The germline V gene encodes CDR1 SGHDT and CDR2 YYEEEE. The CDR3 has 15 amino acids. V dropped 5 bases and J dropped 1; count of bases not matched to a gene: 3. CDR3 in amino acids: CASRSTGSYNSPLHF. In nucleotides, the CDR3 is TGTGCCAGCAGGTCGACAGGGTCCTATAATTCACCCCTCCACTTT.

This sequence joins TRBV5-1 and TRBJ2-1, with 10 nucleotides matching TRBD2. The CDR3 runs 15 residues. The germline V gene has CDR1 SGHRS and CDR2 YFSETQ. J was trimmed by 5 bases and V by 4 bases; bases with no gene match: 6. The CDR3, as DNA: TGCGCCAGCAGCGAAGGGACTAGCGTCAACAATGAGCAGTTCTTC. The encoded protein is CASSEGTSVNNEQFF.

The chain links TRBV19 to TRBJ1-2; TRBD1 matches 12 bases. J lost 4 bases, V lost 5 bases, and 11 bases had no gene match. Germline V CDR1 and CDR2: LNHDA, SQIVND (reference sequence). The CDR3 spans 17 residues. The chain's CDR3 is CASSSRDRGLVSYGYTF. DNA of the CDR3: TGTGCCAGTAGTTCCCGGGACAGGGGGCTTGTCTCCTATGGCTACACCTTC. The whole variable domain, filled in from reference TRBV19 and TRBJ1-2, reads DGGITQSPKYLFRKEGQNVTLSCEQNLNHDAMYWYRQDPGQGLRLIYYSQIVNDFQKGDIAEGYSVSREKKESFPLTVTSAQKNPTAFYLCASSSRDRGLVSYGYTFGSGTRLTVV.

This chain links TRBV28 with TRBJ1-2, with D possibly TRBD1 on 6 matching bases. The germline V and J ends were trimmed by 2 bases and 8 bases, with 15 bases remaining between them. The CDR3 is made up of 14 amino acids. Germline V gene lookup returns CDR1 MDHEN and CDR2 SYDVKM. CDR3 sequence (DNA): TGTGCCAGCAGTTTACCCCTGGGGGGGGGCGGCTACACCTTC. It yields the protein CASSLPLGGGGYTF.